Shown below are 9 T cell receptor beta chains from a single sample sequenced in a study of PD-L1 blockade in urothelial cancer (dated 2017 in TCRdb). The method behind the library was the immunoSEQ multiplex PCR assay. TCRdb provides this immuneACCESS table in a form limited to in-frame rearrangements. Some clones are lacking; in checked studies, under half of them reflect an unresolved V gene, and why the rest are absent is not known. The sample table shows approximately 51,000 clones, and around 87% are seen once. 15% to 20% of the sample comes from the top ten. The specimen comprised PBMCs, sampled around atezolizumab (anti-PD-L1) treatment. The receptors were sampled from a man in his 60s with urothelial cancer.

The J gene is TRBJ2-2, the V gene TRBV9, with TRBD1 identical over 7 bases. Trimming at V came to 5 bases and at J to 2 bases, leaving 3 bases not matched to a gene. This CDR3 has 14 amino acids. Germline V gene sequence: CDR1 SGDLS, CDR2 YYNGEE. The CDR3 DNA follows: TGTGCCAGCAGGGACAGGCGTAACACCGGGGAGCTGTTTTTT. It translates to CASRDRRNTGELFF.

This chain joins TRBV5-1 and TRBJ1-2; D gene uncertain. Germline lookup yields CDR1 SGHRS and CDR2 YFSETQ. The CDR3 runs to 13 residues. Trimming stripped 4 bases from V and 3 bases from J, with 10 bases between. This CDR3 is CASSPDGDYGYTF. As DNA, the CDR3 is TGCGCCAGCAGCCCGGACGGGGACTATGGCTACACCTTC.

The chain joins TRBV30 to TRBJ1-1, with D uncertain. The V gene's germline CDR1 is GTSNPN and CDR2 SVGIG (reference sequence). This CDR3 has 12 residues. V lost 4 bases and J lost 7, with 13 bases in between. CDR3: CAWTSRTIEAFF. In DNA, the CDR3 is TGTGCCTGGACTTCGAGGACTATTGAAGCTTTCTTT.

This clone was detected only a few times. The V gene is TRBV10-3, the J gene TRBJ2-7; weak D call: TRBD2 (6 bases). The CDR3 consists of 13 residues. V was shortened by 9 bases and J by 0 bases, with 12 bases between the two germline ends. Germline CDR1 ENHRY, CDR2 SYGVKD. Here the CDR3 reads CAIWDSSSYEQYF. The CDR3 nucleotides read TGTGCCATTTGGGACTCTAGCTCCTACGAGCAGTACTTC.

This clone was observed once. V and J are TRBV10-3 and TRBJ2-7; maybe TRBD1 (6 bases). The germline V and J ends were trimmed by 8 bases and 2 bases, with 16 bases remaining between them. The CDR3 covers 14 residues. Per germline, CDR1 ENHRY and CDR2 SYGVKD. CDR3 sequence (DNA): TGTGCCATCGGACAGACAGAAAATCCCTACGAGCAGTACTTC. This encodes CAIGQTENPYEQYF.

V is TRBV7-9 and J is TRBJ2-3; 8 nucleotides agree with TRBD2. The CDR3 is 15 residues long. Trimming at V came to 7 bases and at J to 5 bases, leaving 11 bases not matched to a gene. CDR1 and CDR2 (germline): SEHNR, FQNEAQ (reference sequence). The CDR3 nucleotides are TGTGCCAGCACCCCCCAGTTTACTAGCGGAGATACGCAGTATTTT. Residues: CASTPQFTSGDTQYF. The whole variable domain, remainder taken from reference TRBV7-9 and TRBJ2-3, is DTGVSQNPRHKITKRGQNVTFRCDPISEHNRLYWYRQTLGQGPEFLTYFQNEAQLEKSRLLSDRFSAERPKGSFSTLEIQRTEQGDSAMYLCASTPQFTSGDTQYFGPGTRLTVL.

This chain joins TRBV4-2 and TRBJ2-5; TRBD2 aligns across 12 bases. Germline trimming cut 2 bases from V and 2 bases from J; bases unmatched to any gene: 9. Germline-derived CDR1 and CDR2 are LGHNA and YNFKEQ. This CDR3 comprises 18 residues. CDR3 amino acids: CASSQHRTSGKTQETQYF. DNA of the CDR3: TGTGCCAGCAGCCAACATCGGACTAGCGGGAAGACACAAGAGACCCAGTACTTC.

The V call is TRBV5-1, the J call TRBJ1-2, with 7 bases lining up with TRBD1. This CDR3 spans 13 amino acids. Germline V CDR1 and CDR2: SGHRS, YFSETQ. J gave up 6 bases and V 4 bases, and 6 bases lay outside the gene matches. CDR3 sequence (DNA): TGCGCCAGCAGCAAAGACAGGGTGGATGGCTACACCTTC. Translating gives CASSKDRVDGYTF. The full variable domain, with the rest looked up from reference TRBV5-1 and TRBJ1-2, is KAGVTQTPRYLIKTRGQQVTLSCSPISGHRSVSWYQQTPGQGLQFLFEYFSETQRNKGNFPGRFSGRQFSNSRSEMNVSTLELGDSALYLCASSKDRVDGYTFGSGTRLTVV.

V is TRBV19 and J is TRBJ2-7; a weak D match, TRBD2 (6 bases). Germline CDR1 is LNHDA and CDR2 is SQIVND (reference sequence). This CDR3 spans 15 amino acids. V lost 4 bases, J lost 0 bases, and 13 bases lay in between. The CDR3 sequence is CASSTPHGGSYEQYF. In nucleotides, the CDR3 is TGTGCCAGTAGTACCCCCCACGGGGGCTCCTACGAGCAGTACTTC.